This entry describes one TCR beta chain. This sample is part of a study of blood T cell repertoires in COVID-19. Sequencing was performed with immunoSEQ multiplex PCR; in TCRdb, only in-frame clones are kept and a portion is missing. The sample includes approximately 360,000 clones, more than 70% of them seen just once. CDR3 size: 17 residues. The V gene lost 2 bases and the J gene lost 4 bases, with 18 bases spanning the gap. The germline V gene has CDR1 SGHTA and CDR2 FQGNSA. Sequencing used peripheral blood. This sequence joins TRBV7-2 and TRBJ1-3; D is undetermined. The sequence was obtained from a man in his forties with acute or convalescent COVID-19. CDR3 protein: CASSLRFVGYSGNTIYF. In DNA, the CDR3 is TGTGCCAGCAGCTTAAGATTCGTCGGTTATAGCGGAAACACCATATATTTT.